The entry that follows covers one TCR beta chain sequence. Given a much more abundant clone one base away, this may be a read error. Germline loops: CDR1 ENHRY, CDR2 SYGVKD. With 6 bases clipped from V and 8 bases from J, the junction kept 4 bases outside the gene matches. This CDR3 region has 13 residues. These data come from a study of T cells in Graves' hyperthyroidism and ophthalmopathy. Amplification targeted TCR beta CDR3 regions from RNA transcripts. Carried out on the TCR CDR3, a first-round RT-PCR used the HTBI primer set. MiXCR, applied by TCRdb to the multiplex PCR reads, yields one record per CDR3 protein. The sample has 300,000 to 400,000 distinct CDR3 sequences; 14% are singletons.

The V gene is TRBV10-3, the J gene TRBJ2-1; 10 positions agree with TRBD2. The sequenced material came from blood. The receptor was isolated from a woman aged 30 to 39 with Graves' ophthalmopathy. CDR3 in DNA: TGTGCCATCAGCCGAGGACTAGCGGATGAGCAGTTCTTC. Protein product: CAISRGLADEQFF.